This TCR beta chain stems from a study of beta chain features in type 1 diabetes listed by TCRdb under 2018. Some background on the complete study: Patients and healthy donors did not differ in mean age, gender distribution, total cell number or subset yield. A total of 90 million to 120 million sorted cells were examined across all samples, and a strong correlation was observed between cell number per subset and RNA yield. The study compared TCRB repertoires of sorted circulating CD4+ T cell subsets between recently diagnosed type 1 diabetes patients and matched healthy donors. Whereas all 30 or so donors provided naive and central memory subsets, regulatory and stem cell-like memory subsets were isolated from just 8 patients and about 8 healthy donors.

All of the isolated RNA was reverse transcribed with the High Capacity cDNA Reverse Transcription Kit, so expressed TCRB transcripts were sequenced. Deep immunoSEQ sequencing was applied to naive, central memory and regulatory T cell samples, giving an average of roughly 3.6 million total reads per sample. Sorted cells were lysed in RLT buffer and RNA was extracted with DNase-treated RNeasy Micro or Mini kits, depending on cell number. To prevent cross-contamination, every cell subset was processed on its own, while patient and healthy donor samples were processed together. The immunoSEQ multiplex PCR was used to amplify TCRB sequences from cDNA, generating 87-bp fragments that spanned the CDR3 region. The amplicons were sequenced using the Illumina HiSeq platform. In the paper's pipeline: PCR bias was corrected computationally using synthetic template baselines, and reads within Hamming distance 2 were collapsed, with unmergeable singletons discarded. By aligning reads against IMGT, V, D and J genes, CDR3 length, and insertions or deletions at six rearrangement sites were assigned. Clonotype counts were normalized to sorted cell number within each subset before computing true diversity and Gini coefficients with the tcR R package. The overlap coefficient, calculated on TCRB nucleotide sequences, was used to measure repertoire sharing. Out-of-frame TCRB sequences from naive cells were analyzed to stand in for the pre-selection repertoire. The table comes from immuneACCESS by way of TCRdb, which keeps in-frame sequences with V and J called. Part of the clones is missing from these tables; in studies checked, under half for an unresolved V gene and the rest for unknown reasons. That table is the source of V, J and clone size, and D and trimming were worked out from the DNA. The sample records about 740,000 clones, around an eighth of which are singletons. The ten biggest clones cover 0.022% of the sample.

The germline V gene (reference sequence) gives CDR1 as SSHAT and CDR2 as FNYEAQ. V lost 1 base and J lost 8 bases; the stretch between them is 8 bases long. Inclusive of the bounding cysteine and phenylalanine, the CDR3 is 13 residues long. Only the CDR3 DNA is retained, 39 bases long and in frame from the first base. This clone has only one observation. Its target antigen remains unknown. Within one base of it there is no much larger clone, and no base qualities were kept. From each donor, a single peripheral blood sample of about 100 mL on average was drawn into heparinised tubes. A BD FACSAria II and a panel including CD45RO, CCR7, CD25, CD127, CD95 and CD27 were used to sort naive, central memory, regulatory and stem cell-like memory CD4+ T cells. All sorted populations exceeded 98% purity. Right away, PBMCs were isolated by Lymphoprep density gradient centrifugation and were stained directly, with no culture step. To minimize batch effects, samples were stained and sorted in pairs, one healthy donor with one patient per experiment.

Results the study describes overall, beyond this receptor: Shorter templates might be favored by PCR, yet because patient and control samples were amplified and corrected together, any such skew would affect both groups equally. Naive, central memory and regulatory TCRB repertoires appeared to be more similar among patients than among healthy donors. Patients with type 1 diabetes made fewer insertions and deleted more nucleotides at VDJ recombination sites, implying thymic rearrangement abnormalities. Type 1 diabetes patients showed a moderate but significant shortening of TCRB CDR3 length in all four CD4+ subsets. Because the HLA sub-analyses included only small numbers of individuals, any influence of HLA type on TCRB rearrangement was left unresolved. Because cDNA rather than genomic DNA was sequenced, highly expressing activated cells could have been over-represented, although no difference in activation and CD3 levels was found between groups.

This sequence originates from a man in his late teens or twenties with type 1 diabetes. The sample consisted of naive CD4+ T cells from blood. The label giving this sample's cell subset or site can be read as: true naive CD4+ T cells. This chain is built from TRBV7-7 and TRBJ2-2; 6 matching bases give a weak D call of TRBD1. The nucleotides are TGTGCCAGCAGCTTAGACAGGGCAGGGGAGCTGTTTTTT. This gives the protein CASSLDRAGELFF. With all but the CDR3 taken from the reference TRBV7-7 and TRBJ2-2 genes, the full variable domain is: GAGVSQSPRYKVTKRGQDVTLRCDPISSHATLYWYQQALGQGPEFLTYFNYEAQPDKSGLPSDRFSAERPEGSISTLTIQRTEQRDSAMYRCASSLDRAGELFFGEGSRLTVL.